Shown below are 15 T cell receptor beta chains from a single sample sequenced in a study of T cells in Graves' hyperthyroidism and ophthalmopathy. RNA transcripts gave rise to amplified TCR beta CDR3 regions. HTBI primers were the set used in a first-round RT-PCR of the TCR CDR3. TCRdb reprocessed the multiplex PCR reads with MiXCR, giving one entry per CDR3 protein. Seen here are around 190,000 distinct CDR3 sequences, about a sixth observed once, and the top ten hold about half. The sequencing sample was made of blood. The receptors were sampled from a woman in her fifties or sixties with Graves' hyperthyroidism.

This clonotype was observed many times. The V call is TRBV7-2, the J call TRBJ2-1; D gene unclear. CDR1 is SGHTA, CDR2 FQGNSA, per germline. CDR3 length equals 16 residues. The V end was cut by 1 base, the J end by 6 bases, with 16 bases between. The CDR3 is CASSLVPRRNGNEQFF. In nucleotides, the CDR3 is TGTGCCAGCAGCTTAGTCCCCAGGCGTAACGGCAATGAGCAGTTCTTC. The variable domain in full, with the rest retrieved from reference TRBV7-2 and TRBJ2-1, is GAGVSQSPSNKVTEKGKDVELRCDPISGHTALYWYRQSLGQGLEFLIYFQGNSAPDKSGLPSDRFSAERTGGSVSTLTIQRTQQEDSAVYLCASSLVPRRNGNEQFFGPGTRLTVL.

This clonotype has a count of ten or more. This rearrangement joins TRBV20-1 to TRBJ2-5, with TRBD2 identical over 13 bases. Germline V gene data show CDR1 as DFQATT and CDR2 as SNEGSKA (reference sequence). CDR3 length: 16 amino acids. V was clipped by 4 bases and J by 3 bases; unmatched bases: 8. CDR3 region: CSAKGLAGLTKETQYF. CDR3 DNA: TGCAGTGCTAAGGGACTAGCGGGACTCACGAAAGAGACCCAGTACTTC.

The sample holds many counts of this clonotype. The chain carries TRBV7-8 and TRBJ2-5; 7 nucleotides agree with TRBD1. V shed 5 bases, J shed 4 bases, and the junction held 10 bases outside the gene matches. The CDR3 runs to 15 residues. Germline V gene data show CDR1 as SGHVS and CDR2 as FQNEAQ. The CDR3 DNA reads as TGTGCCAGCAGCATCAACAGGGGAAGAGGAGAGACCCAGTACTTC. This sequence encodes CASSINRGRGETQYF.

The chain combines TRBV10-3 with TRBJ2-1, with 13 bases identical to TRBD2. CDR1 and CDR2 from the germline V gene are ENHRY and SYGVKD. The V and J ends lost 3 bases and 9 bases, in that order; junction bases with no gene match: 5. This CDR3 spans 15 amino acids. This CDR3 is CAISDSTSGRTEQFF. CDR3 DNA sequence: TGTGCCATCAGTGACTCGACTAGCGGGAGGACTGAGCAGTTCTTC.

The chain employs TRBV4-2 and TRBJ2-1, with 13 bases aligning to TRBD2. This CDR3 has 15 residues. Per germline, CDR1 LGHNA and CDR2 YNFKEQ. The junction had 2 bases not matched to a gene; V was cut back by 0 bases and J by 9 bases. In nucleotides, the CDR3 is TGTGCCAGCAGCCAAGAAGGGACTAGCGGGACTGAGCAGTTCTTC. Protein: CASSQEGTSGTEQFF.

This clonotype occurred many times. The chain recombines TRBV2 with TRBJ1-4; 10 bases line up with TRBD1. The ends lost 7 bases at V and 5 bases at J; junction bases unmatched: 10. Germline CDR1 is SNHLY and CDR2 is FYNNEI. CDR3 length: 16 residues. CDR3: CASTYLAGQGNEKLFF. CDR3 DNA: TGTGCCAGCACTTACCTGGCGGGACAGGGGAATGAAAAACTGTTTTTT. Full variable domain (missing parts from reference TRBV2 and TRBJ1-4): EPEVTQTPSHQVTQMGQEVILRCVPISNHLYFYWYRQILGQKVEFLVSFYNNEISEKSEIFDDQFSVERPDGSNFTLKIRSTKLEDSAMYFCASTYLAGQGNEKLFFGSGTQLSVL.

The chain links TRBV12-3 or TRBV12-4 to TRBJ1-1; TRBD1 matches at 7 bases. J lost 4 bases, V lost 7 bases, and 9 bases had no gene match. The CDR3 sequence is 14 residues long. CDR3 amino acids: CASTRLTGVTEAFF. CDR3 coding DNA: TGTGCCAGCACCCGCCTTACAGGGGTCACTGAAGCTTTCTTT.

The V gene is TRBV18, the J gene TRBJ2-5, with D unclear. The CDR3 runs 13 residues. Trimming took 1 base from V and 0 from J, leaving 3 bases between them. The germline gives CDR1 KGHSH, CDR2 LQKENI. DNA for the CDR3: TGTGCCAGCTCACCACAAAACCAAGAGACCCAGTACTTC. Residues: CASSPQNQETQYF.

Ten or more counts support this clonotype. The chain carries TRBV29-1 and TRBJ2-1; 7 bases agree with TRBD2. This CDR3 contains 16 residues. The V gene end was trimmed by 1 base and the J gene end by 2 bases; junction bases not matched to a gene: 8. Germline V gene sequence: CDR1 SQVTM, CDR2 ANQGSEA. The CDR3 here is CSVEGGGKSPYNEQFF. Here the CDR3 DNA reads TGCAGCGTTGAAGGGGGAGGGAAAAGCCCCTACAATGAGCAGTTCTTC.

In its sample, this clonotype was seen many times. The rearrangement links TRBV30 to TRBJ2-7; 7 bases map to TRBD2. The CDR3 is made up of 13 amino acids. Unmatched junction bases numbered 10, after V lost 8 bases and J lost 3 bases. Germline V CDR1 and CDR2: GTSNPN, SVGIG (reference sequence). The CDR3 loop is CAGAGGRVYEQYF. CDR3 DNA sequence: TGTGCCGGGGCCGGGGGGAGGGTCTACGAGCAGTACTTC.

The V gene is TRBV27, the J gene TRBJ1-5, with TRBD1 matching over 10 bases. The CDR3 runs to 14 residues. Germline CDR1 MNHEY, CDR2 SMNVEV (reference sequence). With 3 bases clipped from V and 7 bases from J, the junction kept 3 bases outside the gene matches. This CDR3 reads CASSFGTGDQPQHF. The CDR3 DNA is TGTGCCAGCAGTTTCGGGACAGGGGACCAGCCCCAGCATTTT.

This clonotype was seen repeatedly, ten times or more. CDR3 nucleotide sequence: TGCAGTGCTACCCTCCCGTCGGGACTAGCTTCAGTTTACGAGCAGTACTTC. It is translated as CSATLPSGLASVYEQYF. The chain combines TRBV20-1 with TRBJ2-7, with 9 bases that match TRBD2. Germline trimming cut 4 bases from V and 4 bases from J; bases unmatched to any gene: 17. This CDR3 is built from 17 residues. Germline loops: CDR1 DFQATT, CDR2 SNEGSKA (reference sequence).

In this sample, this clonotype turned up many times. The chain joins TRBV28 to TRBJ2-7, with TRBD2 identical over 13 bases. Per the germline V gene, CDR1 is MDHEN and CDR2 is SYDVKM. This CDR3 is 15 amino acids long. V lost 8 bases, J lost 4 bases, and 8 bases stayed unmatched. The DNA for the CDR3 is TGTGCCAGCGGACTAGCGGGGGACCATTTTTACGAGCAGTACTTC. As protein: CASGLAGDHFYEQYF.

This clonotype was seen at least ten times. The chain employs TRBV3-1 and TRBJ2-7; D is unclear. The V and J ends lost 1 base and 3 bases respectively, with 10 bases between them. The CDR3 is made up of 14 amino acids. CDR1 and CDR2 from the germline V gene are LGHDT and YNNKEL (reference sequence). Here the CDR3 reads CASSQGAQLYEQYF. Here the CDR3 DNA reads TGTGCCAGCAGCCAAGGTGCACAGCTCTACGAGCAGTACTTC.

The sample holds a few counts of this clonotype. The chain is built from TRBV6-6 and TRBJ1-2; D ambiguous. Germline V gene lookup returns CDR1 MNHNY and CDR2 SVGAGI (reference sequence). Trimming took off 0 bases at V and 6 bases at J, with 14 bases between the two ends. The CDR3 spans 15 residues. In DNA form, the CDR3 reads TGTGCCAGCAGTTACTCGGCTTCCCGCCGGGATGGCTACACCTTC. This sequence encodes CASSYSASRRDGYTF.